The text below deals with one TCR beta chain. This entry comes from a study of blood T cell repertoires in COVID-19. Background on the study: Samples came from the United States, Italy and Spain, spanning acute and convalescent COVID-19.

The CDR3 is 12 amino acids. CDR1 LGHNA and CDR2 YNFKEQ come from the germline V gene. The ends were cut back, 6 bases at V and 1 base at J, with 6 bases in the middle. Produced via immunoSEQ multiplex PCR; TCRdb's table is partial and in-frame only. The table has 100,000 to 140,000 clones, around 90% seen once; the top ten hold approximately 4.9%. V gene TRBV4-2 combines with J gene TRBJ1-1, with D hard to call. Material: peripheral blood. The sequence was collected from a man in his forties with active or convalescent COVID-19. The DNA of the CDR3 is TGTGCCAGCAGTCCAGAGAACACTGAAGCTTTCTTT. This gives the protein CASSPENTEAFF.